Below, 14 T cell receptor beta chains from the same sample are listed, as sequenced in a study of blood T cell repertoires in COVID-19. TCRdb's copy holds only in-frame clones and misses some; the assay was immunoSEQ multiplex PCR. The sample records about 45,000 clones, approximately 80% being singletons. The sample taken for sequencing was peripheral blood. The receptors were gathered from a human donor in a cohort sampled during active COVID-19.

The rearrangement links TRBV11-2 to TRBJ2-2, with 11 bases that match TRBD2. The CDR3 runs 17 residues. Trimming removed 1 base from V and 6 bases from J; junction bases left unmatched: 7. Germline V gene lookup returns CDR1 SGHAT and CDR2 FQNNGV. CDR3 nucleotide sequence: TGTGCCAGCAGCTTAGTGGCGCTAGCGGGAGGCCCCGGGGAGCTGTTTTTT. Its translation is CASSLVALAGGPGELFF. The full variable domain, completed using reference TRBV11-2 and TRBJ2-2, is EAGVAQSPRYKIIEKRQSVAFWCNPISGHATLYWYQQILGQGPKLLIQFQNNGVVDDSQLPKDRFSAERLKGVDSTLKIQPAKLEDSAVYLCASSLVALAGGPGELFFGEGSRLTVL.

The chain is built from TRBV28 and TRBJ1-2, with 8 bases fitting TRBD1. This CDR3 contains 15 residues. The V segment lost 6 bases and the J segment 4 bases; nucleotides outside the gene matches: 10. Germline V lookup: CDR1 MDHEN, CDR2 SYDVKM. The CDR3 loop is CASSETGQGGYGYTF. The CDR3 bases are TGTGCCAGCAGCGAAACTGGACAGGGCGGCTATGGCTACACCTTC.

V is TRBV18 and J is TRBJ2-2; 10 bases align to TRBD2. The CDR3 has 17 residues. Germline V lookup: CDR1 KGHSH, CDR2 LQKENI. The V gene end was trimmed by 3 bases and the J gene end by 5 bases; junction bases not matched to a gene: 9. CDR3: CASSPVAGGPGTGELFF. The CDR3 DNA sequence: TGTGCCAGCTCACCGGTAGCGGGAGGCCCAGGAACCGGGGAGCTGTTTTTT. Full variable domain (remainder filled in from reference TRBV18 and TRBJ2-2): NAGVMQNPRHLVRRRGQEARLRCSPMKGHSHVYWYRQLPEEGLKFMVYLQKENIIDESGMPKERFSAEFPKEGPSILRIQQVVRGDSAAYFCASSPVAGGPGTGELFFGEGSRLTVL.

The chain carries TRBV21-1 and TRBJ2-1; the table names TRBD2, a call not compared with the DNA. TRBV21-1 is marked as a pseudogene. This CDR3 is 18 amino acids long. The CDR3 region is CASSTPLSAGAIRNEQFF. CDR3 nucleotides: TGTGCCAGCAGCACCCCCCTTTCAGCGGGAGCAATTAGGAATGAGCAGTTCTTC.

V usage is TRBV19 and J usage is TRBJ2-1; 8 bases are shared with TRBD2. There are 16 residues in the CDR3. The germline V gene has CDR1 LNHDA and CDR2 SQIVND (reference sequence). V lost 3 bases, J lost 4 bases, and 8 bases stayed unmatched. The CDR3 reads CASSISAGGSYNEQFF. Written as DNA, the CDR3 is TGTGCCAGTAGTATTTCCGCGGGAGGATCTTACAATGAGCAGTTCTTC. Full variable domain (rest looked up from reference TRBV19 and TRBJ2-1): DGGITQSPKYLFRKEGQNVTLSCEQNLNHDAMYWYRQDPGQGLRLIYYSQIVNDFQKGDIAEGYSVSREKKESFPLTVTSAQKNPTAFYLCASSISAGGSYNEQFFGPGTRLTVL.

This chain connects TRBV19 to TRBJ1-5; D may be TRBD1 (6 bases). The CDR3 is 17 residues long. The germline V gene has CDR1 LNHDA and CDR2 SQIVND (reference sequence). Trimming removed 5 bases from V and 5 bases from J, with 22 bases in between. CDR3 nucleotide sequence: TGTGCCAGTAGTGTAGGACAGACTCACTTACCCGATCAGCCCCAGCATTTT. It codes for CASSVGQTHLPDQPQHF.

The chain joins TRBV9 to TRBJ2-7; 8 bases map to TRBD1. CDR1 SGDLS and CDR2 YYNGEE come from the germline V gene. The CDR3 loop spans 14 amino acids. The trim removed 0 bases at V and 8 bases at J, leaving 7 bases unmatched. Here the CDR3 DNA reads TGTGCCAGCAGCGTAGGACAGGGGCCTACGAAGCAGTACTTC. Residues: CASSVGQGPTKQYF.

For the CDR3, the DNA is TGCGCCAGCAGCTTGGCGGGCTCCGGGAGAGAGACCCAGTACTTC. Translated, it gives CASSLAGSGRETQYF. V gene TRBV5-1 combines with J gene TRBJ2-5; weak D call: TRBD2 (6 bases). Trimming took 0 bases from V and 4 from J, leaving 13 bases between them. This CDR3 region has 15 residues. Germline loops: CDR1 SGHRS, CDR2 YFSETQ. The variable domain in full, with the rest retrieved from reference TRBV5-1 and TRBJ2-5, is KAGVTQTPRYLIKTRGQQVTLSCSPISGHRSVSWYQQTPGQGLQFLFEYFSETQRNKGNFPGRFSGRQFSNSRSEMNVSTLELGDSALYLCASSLAGSGRETQYFGPGTRLLVL.

This clone was seen a handful of times. This rearrangement joins TRBV15 to TRBJ2-5; 9 bases align to TRBD1. The CDR3 runs to 14 residues. The V and J ends lost 1 base and 6 bases, in that order; junction bases with no gene match: 3. The germline CDR1 and CDR2 sequences are LNHNV and YYDKDF (reference sequence). CDR3 loop: CATSRGQGVKTQYF. For the CDR3, the DNA is TGTGCCACCAGCAGAGGACAGGGGGTGAAGACCCAGTACTTC.

This clone came up once. The chain links TRBV7-2 to TRBJ2-3; 11 bases are a match to TRBD2. This CDR3 contains 18 residues. Germline loops: CDR1 SGHTA, CDR2 FQGNSA. After removal of 1 base from V and 3 bases from J, the junction contained 9 bases not matched to a gene. CDR3 protein: CASSLVGLAGGGTDTQYF. In DNA, the CDR3 is TGTGCCAGCAGCTTAGTGGGCCTAGCGGGAGGCGGAACAGATACGCAGTATTTT.

In nucleotides, the CDR3 is TGTGCCTGGTCCGGGACAGGGTACACCGAGCAGTACTTC. Protein product: CAWSGTGYTEQYF. The rearrangement uses TRBV30 and TRBJ2-7; 9 bases are shared with TRBD1. CDR1 and CDR2 (germline): GTSNPN, SVGIG (reference sequence). CDR3 length equals 13 residues. V lost 5 bases to trimming and J lost 6 bases; unmatched junction nucleotides: 8.

The chain joins TRBV5-1 to TRBJ1-4; tentatively, D is TRBD1 (6 bases). CDR1 and CDR2 (germline): SGHRS, YFSETQ. This CDR3 contains 16 residues. V was clipped by 0 bases and J by 4 bases, with 13 bases between them. This CDR3 is CASSLGPDRFNEKLFF. CDR3 nucleotide sequence: TGCGCCAGCAGCTTGGGACCGGACAGATTTAATGAAAAACTGTTTTTT.

The V and J genes are TRBV5-4 and TRBJ1-2, with 10 nucleotides matching TRBD1. The CDR3 spans 15 residues. Germline loops: CDR1 SGHNT, CDR2 YYREEE (reference sequence). V was clipped by 4 bases and J by 4 bases; unmatched bases: 7. The CDR3 here is CASSANRDRGYGYTF. The CDR3 coding sequence is TGTGCCAGCAGCGCAAACCGGGACAGGGGCTATGGCTACACCTTC.

A few counts support this clone. This rearrangement joins TRBV7-2 to TRBJ1-2, with D possibly TRBD1 on 6 matching bases. The germline CDR1 and CDR2 sequences are SGHTA and FQGNSA. The CDR3 extends over 13 amino acids. Trimming took 3 bases from V and 1 from J, leaving 6 bases between them. The CDR3 DNA reads as TGTGCCAGCAGCTTGGACAGTAACTATGGCTACACCTTC. Its translation is CASSLDSNYGYTF.